What follows are 18 T cell receptor beta chains derived from one specimen sequenced in a study of cytomegalovirus exposure and HLA in healthy donors. Vbeta (60) and Jbeta (13) primers were used in the PCR. Assay used: immunoSEQ multiplex PCR; TCRdb lists only in-frame clones, some missing. The table shows 30,000 to 40,000 clones, with 81% occurring only once. Source material: PBMCs. These receptors all stem from a woman between 40 and 50 years old in good health and CMV-seronegative.

The chain employs TRBV5-8 and TRBJ2-3; tentative D call: TRBD1 (5 bases). The V gene lost 4 bases and the J gene lost 2 bases, with 14 bases spanning the gap. CDR1 is SGHTS and CDR2 is YDEGEE in the germline V gene. CDR3 length equals 15 residues. The DNA of the CDR3 is TGTGCCAGCAGCCTGAGCCAGGGCTTCACAGATACGCAGTATTTT. Its translation: CASSLSQGFTDTQYF.

This clone was observed a single time. V is TRBV7-9 and J is TRBJ1-2, with TRBD1 matching over 8 bases. CDR1 is SEHNR and CDR2 is FQNEAQ in the germline V gene (reference sequence). This CDR3 comprises 14 residues. J lost 2 bases, V lost 1 base, and 0 bases had no gene match. In nucleotides, the CDR3 is TGTGCCAGCAGCTTAGGGACAGGGAACTATGGCTACACCTTC. This encodes CASSLGTGNYGYTF.

The V gene is TRBV7-2, the J gene TRBJ1-2, with a weak D call TRBD1 (5 bases). This CDR3 has 14 amino acids. The V end was cut by 5 bases, the J end by 8 bases, with 18 bases between. From germline, CDR1 is SGHTA and CDR2 FQGNSA. This chain's CDR3 is CASSGGGPQLGYTF. As DNA, the CDR3 is TGTGCCAGCAGCGGGGGGGGTCCTCAGTTGGGCTACACCTTC.

The chain carries TRBV9 and TRBJ2-3, with D possibly being TRBD2 (6 bases). The V end lost 3 bases, the J end lost 4 bases, and 12 bases lay between the germline ends. Germline V gene lookup returns CDR1 SGDLS and CDR2 YYNGEE. CDR3 size: 14 residues. The CDR3 DNA sequence: TGTGCCAGCAGCGGCCGCGGGGTGGCAGATACGCAGTATTTT. Translation gives CASSGRGVADTQYF.

CDR3 sequence reads: CASSLAGLAGLSYNEQFF. CDR3 nucleotide sequence: TGTGCCAGCAGCTTAGCTGGACTAGCGGGGCTTTCCTACAATGAGCAGTTCTTC. The chain links TRBV7-6 to TRBJ2-1, with TRBD2 matching 12 bases. The CDR3 extends over 18 amino acids. V gave up 0 bases and J gave up 1 base; unmatched junction bases: 4. The germline CDR1 and CDR2 sequences are SGHVS and FNYEAQ.

The V gene is TRBV7-3, the J gene TRBJ2-5; TRBD1 matches 7 bases. Germline V gene sequence: CDR1 SGHTA, CDR2 FQGTGA. CDR3 length: 15 residues. V was clipped by 0 bases and J by 5 bases; unmatched bases: 6. CDR3 sequence (DNA): TGTGCCAGCAGCTTAACAGGGGGCCATGGGGAGACCCAGTACTTC. This translates into CASSLTGGHGETQYF.

This clone has only a few counts. This chain links TRBV6-1 with TRBJ1-2, with D hard to call. The CDR3 has 12 residues. Germline V gene sequence: CDR1 MNHNS, CDR2 SASEGT. V was cut by 11 bases and J by 2 bases, with 12 bases left in between. For the CDR3, the DNA is TGTGCCTCCCTGTCGGGGAACTATGGCTACACCTTC. As protein: CASLSGNYGYTF.

This chain's CDR3 is CASTPGRVRADTQYF. Written as DNA, the CDR3 is TGTGCCAGCACCCCGGGTCGGGTTCGTGCAGATACGCAGTATTTT. This chain connects TRBV5-4 to TRBJ2-3; D is ambiguous. V was clipped by 6 bases and J by 4 bases, with 18 bases between them. The CDR3 contains 15 residues. Germline V gene sequence: CDR1 SGHNT, CDR2 YYREEE (reference sequence).

This chain links TRBV4-2 with TRBJ2-6; 8 bases map to TRBD1. Germline loops: CDR1 LGHNA, CDR2 YNFKEQ. The CDR3 loop spans 20 amino acids. The trim removed 4 bases at V and 0 bases at J, leaving 14 bases unmatched. CDR3 residues: CASSPAQGAYSLSGANVLTF. In DNA form, the CDR3 reads TGTGCCAGCAGCCCTGCGCAGGGGGCTTACTCTCTCTCTGGGGCCAACGTCCTGACTTTC.

The gene calls are TRBV15 and TRBJ1-5; tentatively, D is TRBD1 (6 bases). Germline V gives CDR1 LNHNV, CDR2 YYDKDF (reference sequence). The CDR3 extends over 15 amino acids. V lost 0 bases and J lost 4, with 10 bases in between. CDR3: CATSRDRGSNQPQHF. The CDR3 nucleotides read TGTGCCACCAGCAGAGACAGGGGCTCTAATCAGCCCCAGCATTTT.

V gene TRBV5-1 combines with J gene TRBJ2-3; TRBD2 aligns across 9 bases. The trim removed 7 bases at V and 0 bases at J, leaving 6 bases unmatched. The CDR3 has 15 residues. Germline CDR1 SGHRS, CDR2 YFSETQ. The CDR3 coding sequence is TGCGCCAGCTATAGCGGGGGAACCAGCACAGATACGCAGTATTTT. It specifies CASYSGGTSTDTQYF.

The chain carries TRBV5-1 and TRBJ2-3, with 15 positions matching TRBD2. The CDR3 is 18 residues long. Germline values: CDR1 SGHRS, CDR2 YFSETQ. V trimming: 4 bases; J trimming: 5 bases; junction bases outside the gene matches: 11. CDR3 residues: CASSLYPPGLAGGDTQYF. The CDR3 nucleotides read TGCGCCAGCAGCCTATACCCCCCGGGACTAGCGGGGGGAGATACGCAGTATTTT.

This sequence joins TRBV6-5 and TRBJ1-2; 8 nucleotides align to TRBD1. V trimming: 5 bases; J trimming: 4 bases; junction bases outside the gene matches: 9. Germline V CDR1 and CDR2: MNHEY, SVGAGI. The CDR3 contains 15 residues. The CDR3 DNA reads TGTGCCAGCAGTCCCTTCTCAGGGGGCGGCTATGGCTACACCTTC. It translates to CASSPFSGGGYGYTF.

The V call is TRBV2, the J call TRBJ1-2; TRBD1 agrees at 7 bases. With V trimmed by 6 bases and J by 7 bases, 8 bases remained unmatched. Germline assignment: CDR1 SNHLY and CDR2 FYNNEI. This CDR3 is 13 amino acids long. The CDR3 loop reads CASSPDRARGYTF. The CDR3 DNA reads as TGTGCCAGCAGCCCAGACAGGGCTCGTGGCTACACCTTC.

This clone was counted once. The chain recombines TRBV20-1 with TRBJ2-7; the D gene is possibly TRBD2 (5 bases). V dropped 5 bases and J dropped 7 bases, with 12 bases sitting between them. This CDR3 has 11 residues. The germline gives CDR1 DFQATT, CDR2 SNEGSKA (reference sequence). CDR3 amino acids: CSAFLTGEQYV. The CDR3 DNA reads as TGCAGTGCTTTTCTAACGGGAGAGCAGTACGTC.

The chain has TRBV5-4 and TRBJ2-2; TRBD2 matches 9 bases. V gave up 2 bases and J gave up 1 base; unmatched junction bases: 3. The germline CDR1 and CDR2 sequences are SGHNT and YYREEE (reference sequence). There are 16 residues in the CDR3. In nucleotides, the CDR3 is TGTGCCAGCAGCTTCACAGCGGGGGGGAACACCGGGGAGCTGTTTTTT. It translates to CASSFTAGGNTGELFF. The full variable domain, completed using reference TRBV5-4 and TRBJ2-2, is ETGVTQSPTHLIKTRGQQVTLRCSSQSGHNTVSWYQQALGQGPQFIFQYYREEENGRGNFPPRFSGLQFPNYSSELNVNALELDDSALYLCASSFTAGGNTGELFFGEGSRLTVL.

The chain recombines TRBV5-1 with TRBJ1-3; 9 nucleotides agree with TRBD1. Per the germline V gene, CDR1 is SGHRS and CDR2 is YFSETQ. CDR3 length equals 20 residues. Trimming took 0 bases from V and 1 from J; bases not matched to a gene: 14. The CDR3 nucleotides are TGCGCCAGCAGCTTGGGACGCCGGGACAGGGACATCTTGTCTGGAAACACCATATATTTT. Amino acids: CASSLGRRDRDILSGNTIYF. Drawing the rest from reference TRBV5-1 and TRBJ1-3, the complete variable domain is KAGVTQTPRYLIKTRGQQVTLSCSPISGHRSVSWYQQTPGQGLQFLFEYFSETQRNKGNFPGRFSGRQFSNSRSEMNVSTLELGDSALYLCASSLGRRDRDILSGNTIYFGEGSWLTVV.

The chain couples TRBV2 to TRBJ1-2; D ambiguous. Germline loops: CDR1 SNHLY, CDR2 FYNNEI. V was trimmed by 2 bases and J by 5 bases, leaving 15 bases between them. This CDR3 comprises 15 residues. CDR3 region: CASSESSGGLYGYTF. As DNA, the CDR3 is TGTGCCAGCAGTGAATCCTCGGGAGGGTTATATGGCTACACCTTC.